This T cell receptor beta chain was observed in a study of cytomegalovirus exposure and HLA in healthy donors. About the study: Most donors, around 81% of 350 to 450 genotyped, fell in the Caucasian-associated ancestry cluster. Notes on the study in general: Near-uniform donor sequencing depth was presumed by presence/absence analyses. Associated with cytomegalovirus, according to the listing, were around 160 TCR beta chains.

Germline assignment: CDR1 MNHNS and CDR2 SASEGT. The CDR3 is made up of 15 amino acids. V lost 8 bases and J lost 4, with 20 bases in between. On this clone: The antigen is undetermined.

In the PCR, 60 Vbeta and 13 Jbeta primers were used. Profiling relied on immunoSEQ multiplex PCR, and the TCRdb table lists in-frame clones only, not all of them. The table has about 190,000 clones, over 75% seen once. The origin of this receptor is a man aged 35-49 years in good health and CMV-seropositive. The genes are TRBV6-1 and TRBJ1-2; no firm D call. Source material: PBMCs. In DNA form, the CDR3 reads TGTGCCAGCGAACCTAAATTCGGGTATATCTATGGCTACACCTTC. Amino acids: CASEPKFGYIYGYTF.